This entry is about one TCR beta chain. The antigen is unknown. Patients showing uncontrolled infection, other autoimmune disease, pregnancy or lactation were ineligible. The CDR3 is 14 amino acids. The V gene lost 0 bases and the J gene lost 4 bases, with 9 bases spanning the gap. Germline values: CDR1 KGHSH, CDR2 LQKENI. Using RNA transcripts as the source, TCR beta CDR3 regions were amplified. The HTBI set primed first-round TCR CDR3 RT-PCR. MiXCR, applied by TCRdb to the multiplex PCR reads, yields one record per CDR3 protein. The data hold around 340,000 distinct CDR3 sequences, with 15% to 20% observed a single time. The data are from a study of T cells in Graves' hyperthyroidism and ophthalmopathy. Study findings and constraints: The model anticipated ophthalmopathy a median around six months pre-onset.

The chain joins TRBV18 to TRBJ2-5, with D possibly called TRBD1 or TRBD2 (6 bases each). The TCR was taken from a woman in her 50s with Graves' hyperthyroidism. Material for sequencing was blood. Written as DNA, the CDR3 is TGTGCCAGCTCACCACCCCCGGGGGCAGAGACCCAGTACTTC. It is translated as CASSPPPGAETQYF.